Described below is a single TCR beta chain sequence and its context. Its antigen is as yet unknown. The data were obtained in a study of long-term antiretroviral therapy in people with HIV. The immunoSEQ assay was v3.0, run at survey level. Profiled with immunoSEQ multiplex PCR; TCRdb holds only in-frame clones, not every one. The profile shows more than 35,000 clones, nearly 95% of them singletons. Trimming took 0 bases from V and 2 from J; bases not matched to a gene: 2. The length of the CDR3 is 14 residues. Germline V gives CDR1 SGHTS, CDR2 YDEGEE. Study results and caveats: Once patients were on ART, diversity went higher but still fell short of transplant donor controls.

This TCR came from a woman aged 45-65 years with HIV. The starting material was unsorted PBMCs, obtained 3.7 years after starting antiretroviral therapy. The gene calls are TRBV5-8 and TRBJ2-7, with 7 bases fitting TRBD1. CDR3: CASSLDRGAYEQYF. Written as DNA, the CDR3 is TGTGCCAGCAGCTTGGACAGGGGAGCCTACGAGCAGTACTTC. Full variable domain (rest looked up from reference TRBV5-8 and TRBJ2-7): EAGVTQSPTHLIKTRGQQATLRCSPISGHTSVYWYQQALGLGLQFLLWYDEGEERNRGNFPPRFSGRQFPNYSSELNVNALELEDSALYLCASSLDRGAYEQYFGPGTRLTVT.